The sequence of this T cell receptor (beta chain) was determined in a study of cytomegalovirus exposure and HLA in healthy donors. Study findings and constraints: In vitro work confirmed that three CMV-associated chains recognize CMV antigens.

Trimming removed 1 base from V and 6 bases from J, with 6 bases in between. CDR1 is SGHTA and CDR2 is FQGNSA in the germline V gene. This CDR3 is built from 13 residues. This clone was seen only a few times. Antigen: not known. The PCR employed 60 Vbeta primers together with 13 Jbeta primers. Produced via immunoSEQ multiplex PCR; TCRdb's table is partial and in-frame only. This sample has 100,000 to 120,000 clones, with 82% found just once. The specimen sequenced was PBMCs. This receptor was obtained from a woman aged 18-29 years in good health and CMV-seronegative. The chain links TRBV7-2 to TRBJ1-4; weak D call: TRBD1 (5 bases). CDR3 protein: CASSLGQYEKLFF. CDR3 DNA sequence: TGTGCCAGCAGCTTAGGACAGTATGAAAAACTGTTTTTT.